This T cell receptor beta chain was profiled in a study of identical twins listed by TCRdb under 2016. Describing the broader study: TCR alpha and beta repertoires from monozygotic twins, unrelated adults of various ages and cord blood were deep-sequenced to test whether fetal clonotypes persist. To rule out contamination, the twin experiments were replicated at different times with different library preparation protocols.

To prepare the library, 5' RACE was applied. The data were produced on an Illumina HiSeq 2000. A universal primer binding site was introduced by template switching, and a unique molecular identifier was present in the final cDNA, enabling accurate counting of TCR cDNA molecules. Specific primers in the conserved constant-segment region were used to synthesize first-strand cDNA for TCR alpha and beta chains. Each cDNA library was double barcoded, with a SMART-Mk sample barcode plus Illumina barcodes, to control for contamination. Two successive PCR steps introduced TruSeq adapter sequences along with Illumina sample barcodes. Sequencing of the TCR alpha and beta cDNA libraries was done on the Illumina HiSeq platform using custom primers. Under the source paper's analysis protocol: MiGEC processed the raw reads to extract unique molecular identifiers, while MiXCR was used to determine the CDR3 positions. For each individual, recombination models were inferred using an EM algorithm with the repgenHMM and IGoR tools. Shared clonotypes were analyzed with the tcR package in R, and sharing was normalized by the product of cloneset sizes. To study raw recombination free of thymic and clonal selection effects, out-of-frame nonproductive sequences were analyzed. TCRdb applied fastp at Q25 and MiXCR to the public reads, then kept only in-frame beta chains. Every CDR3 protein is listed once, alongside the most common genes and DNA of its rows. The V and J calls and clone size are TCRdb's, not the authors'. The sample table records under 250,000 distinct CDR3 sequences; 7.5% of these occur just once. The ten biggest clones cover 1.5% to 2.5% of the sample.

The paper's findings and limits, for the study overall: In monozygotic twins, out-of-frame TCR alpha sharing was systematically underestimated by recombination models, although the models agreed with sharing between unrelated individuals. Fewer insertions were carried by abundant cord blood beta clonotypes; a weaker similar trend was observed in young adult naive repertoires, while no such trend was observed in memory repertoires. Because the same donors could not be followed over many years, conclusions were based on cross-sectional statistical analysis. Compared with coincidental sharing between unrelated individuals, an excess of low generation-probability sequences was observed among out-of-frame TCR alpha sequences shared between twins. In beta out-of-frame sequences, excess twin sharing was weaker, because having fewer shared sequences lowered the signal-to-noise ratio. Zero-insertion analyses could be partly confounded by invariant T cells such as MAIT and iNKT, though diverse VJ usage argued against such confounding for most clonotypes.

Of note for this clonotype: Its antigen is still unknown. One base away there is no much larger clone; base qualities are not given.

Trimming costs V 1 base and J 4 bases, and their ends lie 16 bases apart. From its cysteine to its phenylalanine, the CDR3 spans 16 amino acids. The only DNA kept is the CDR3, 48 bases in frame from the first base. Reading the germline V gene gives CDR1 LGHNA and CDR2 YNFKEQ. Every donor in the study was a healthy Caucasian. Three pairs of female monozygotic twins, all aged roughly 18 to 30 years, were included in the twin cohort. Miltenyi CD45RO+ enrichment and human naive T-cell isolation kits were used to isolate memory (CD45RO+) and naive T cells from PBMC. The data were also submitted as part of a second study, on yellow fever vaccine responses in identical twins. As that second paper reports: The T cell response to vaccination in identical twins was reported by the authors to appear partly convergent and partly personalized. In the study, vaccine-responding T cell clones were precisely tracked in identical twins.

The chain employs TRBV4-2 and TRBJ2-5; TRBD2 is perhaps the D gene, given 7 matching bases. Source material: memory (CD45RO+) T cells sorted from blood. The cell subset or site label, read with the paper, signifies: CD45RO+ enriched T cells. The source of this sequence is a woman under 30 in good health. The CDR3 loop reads CASSQGGGAERETQYF. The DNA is TGTGCCAGCAGCCAAGGGGGGGGGGCAGAGAGAGAGACCCAGTACTTC.